A single sample gave rise to the 27 T cell receptor beta chains below, sequenced in a study of tumor-infiltrating lymphocytes in primary liver carcinoma. TCR beta cDNA was reverse-transcribed from around 0.55 ug of total RNA. The reaction used a constant-region primer and ProtoScript II reverse transcriptase. Amplification in three nested multiplex PCR rounds with slightly modified ARM-PCR gave rise to TCR beta libraries. Amplification in the first two PCR rounds was performed using TRBV1-TRBV30 forward primers and a C-beta reverse primer for 10 cycles each. TCRdb analysed the multiplex PCR reads with MiXCR anew, one entry per CDR3 protein. The sample shows some 120,000 distinct CDR3 sequences, 55% to 75% of them seen only once. The tissue used was unsorted bulk material of about 19-33 mg. RNA and DNA were co-extracted from it with the AllPrep DNA/RNA mini kit. The specimen was liver tumor tissue from sampling region 3. As to subset: tumor region T3, left-lateral pole. Source of these receptors: a woman aged 60-75 years with primary liver carcinoma and hepatitis B virus infection.

Of note for this clonotype: One end of the junction varies from germline; a read error may be responsible. V and J are TRBV29-1 and TRBJ1-1; no definite D call. This CDR3 comprises 11 residues. CDR1 is SQVTM, CDR2 ANQGSEA, per germline. The CDR3 DNA is TGCAGCGTATTACGAGGAGTCGAAGCTCTCTTT. It is translated as CSVLRGVEALF.

On this clonotype: A read error may explain this, as a much larger clone is one base away. The V call is TRBV5-6, the J call TRBJ1-1, with D perhaps matching TRBD1 (6 bases). Trimming removed 5 bases from V and 5 bases from J, with 13 bases in between. The CDR3 is 13 residues long. CDR1 and CDR2 from the germline V gene are SGHDT and YYEEEE. The CDR3 DNA reads as TGTGCCAGCAGACTTACAGGGTCTACTGAAGCTTTCTTT. Protein: CASRLTGSTEAFF. Full variable domain (outside the CDR3, taken from reference TRBV5-6 and TRBJ1-1): DAGVTQSPTHLIKTRGQQVTLRCSPKSGHDTVSWYQQALGQGPQFIFQYYEEEERQRGNFPDRFSGHQFPNYSSELNVNALLLGDSALYLCASRLTGSTEAFFGQGTRLTVV.

To note about this clonotype: A much larger clone differs by one base, so this may be a read error. The chain has TRBV30 and TRBJ1-6; D is ambiguous. This CDR3 is 17 amino acids long. The ends were cut back, 1 base at V and 6 bases at J, with 19 bases in the middle. Germline loops: CDR1 GTSNPN, CDR2 SVGIG (reference sequence). CDR3 sequence: CAWSAKNMGDGNSPLHF. CDR3 nucleotides: TGTGCCTGGAGTGCGAAAAACATGGGAGACGGTAATTCACCCCTCCACTTT.

This clonotype was seen only a few times. This could be a read error, since a much larger clone is one nucleotide away. V usage is TRBV5-1 and J usage is TRBJ2-1; TRBD2 aligns across 9 bases. The germline V gene has CDR1 SGHRS and CDR2 YFSETQ. This CDR3 is 16 amino acids long. CDR3 DNA: TGCGCCAGCAGCCTCTCTAGCGGGACCTCCTACAATGAGCAGCTCTTC. As protein: CASSLSSGTSYNEQLF.

This clonotype showed up many times. The chain combines TRBV6-5 with TRBJ2-3; D gene unclear. Germline V gives CDR1 MNHEY, CDR2 SVGAGI. V was pared by 6 bases and J by 0 bases, with 10 bases between. This CDR3 spans 14 amino acids. CDR3 nucleotide sequence: TGTGCCAGCAGCAGCGCCGGCAGCACAGATACGCAGTATTTT. As protein: CASSSAGSTDTQYF.

This clonotype was counted a single time. The junction differs from germline at one of its ends, possibly a read error. The chain uses TRBV5-6 and TRBJ2-1; 7 bases are shared with TRBD2. The CDR3 length is 16 residues. Germline-derived CDR1 and CDR2 are SGHDT and YYEEEE. CDR3 residues: CANSGMTSWRSHEQFF. CDR3 DNA: TGTGCCAACAGCGGCATGACTAGCTGGAGGTCCCATGAGCAGTTCTTC.

On this clonotype: This may be a read error, as it is one base from a much larger clone. The V call is TRBV5-1, the J call TRBJ2-3, with D perhaps matching TRBD1 (5 bases). The germline gives CDR1 SGHRS, CDR2 YFSETQ. There are 17 residues in the CDR3. V lost 4 bases to trimming and J lost 4 bases, with 22 bases between them. The CDR3, as DNA: TGCGCCAGCAGCGCCTACAGGAGCACTATAGGTCCAGATACGCAGTATTTT. It yields the protein CASSAYRSTIGPDTQYF.

This clonotype was seen repeatedly, ten times or more. This chain links TRBV11-3 with TRBJ2-1; 9 bases map to TRBD2. The CDR3 is 15 amino acids. Trimming removed 10 bases from V and 4 bases from J; junction bases left unmatched: 11. Germline CDR1 SGHNT, CDR2 YENEEA. CDR3 nucleotide sequence: TGTGCCATCGGAGGGGGCGGGAGGGGGTACAATGAGCAGTTCTTC. The encoded protein is CAIGGGGRGYNEQFF.

Comment on this clonotype: The CDR3 does not end in the conserved phenylalanine or tryptophan, so this is likely a read error. This sequence joins TRBV28 and TRBJ2-1; D is ambiguous. Between the trimmed V and J ends, which lost 6 bases and 12 bases, there was a span of 9 bases. Germline lookup yields CDR1 MDHEN and CDR2 SYDVKM. This CDR3 is built from 10 residues. The CDR3 bases are TGTGCCAGCAGCGACCGAGGGCAGTTCCTC. Its translation: CASSDRGQFL.

The chain has TRBV28 and TRBJ2-4, with D unclear. From germline, CDR1 is MDHEN and CDR2 SYDVKM. Deletions cut 5 bases from V and 0 bases from J, with 8 bases between. The CDR3 is made up of 14 amino acids. CDR3 in amino acids: CASSPSLAKNIQYF. The CDR3 bases are TGTGCCAGCAGTCCCAGCTTAGCCAAAAACATTCAGTACTTC.

This clonotype was detected only a few times. With a much larger clone just one base away, this may be a read error. This chain joins TRBV6-5 and TRBJ1-1, with 7 positions matching TRBD1. With V trimmed by 8 bases and J by 3 bases, 9 bases remained unmatched. Germline CDR1 MNHEY, CDR2 SVGAGI. The length of the CDR3 is 14 residues. CDR3 nucleotides: TGTGCCAGCCATAGAGCCACAGGGGACACTGAAGCTTTCTTT. It is translated as CASHRATGDTEAFF.

As concerns this clonotype: Because it lacks the conserved phenylalanine or tryptophan at the end, this CDR3 is likely a read error. This chain connects TRBV7-2 to TRBJ2-6, with D possibly being TRBD2 (5 bases). Per the germline V gene, CDR1 is SGHTA and CDR2 is FQGNSA. V was pared by 1 base and J by 0 bases, with 10 bases between. The CDR3 is 17 amino acids. CDR3 loop: CASSLVGSSSGANVLTI. Written as DNA, the CDR3 is TGTGCCAGCAGCTTAGTAGGGAGTTCCTCTGGGGCCAACGTCCTGACTATC.

The chain joins TRBV7-9 to TRBJ2-1; 10 bases agree with TRBD1. The V gene end was trimmed by 10 bases and the J gene end by 7 bases; junction bases not matched to a gene: 10. The CDR3 consists of 14 residues. Germline-derived CDR1 and CDR2 are SEHNR and FQNEAQ (reference sequence). CDR3 amino acids: CAIRPGTGVNEQFF. CDR3 DNA: TGTGCCATACGGCCAGGGACAGGGGTGAATGAGCAGTTCTTC.

The chain has TRBV28 and TRBJ2-7; D remains ambiguous. The germline V gene encodes CDR1 MDHEN and CDR2 SYDVKM. Deletions cut 5 bases from V and 0 bases from J, with 29 bases between. The CDR3 is made up of 20 amino acids. The chain's CDR3 is CASSPPPQRAKQKCSYEQYF. The CDR3 region has the DNA TGTGCCAGCAGTCCACCGCCCCAGCGAGCTAAACAAAAATGCTCCTACGAGCAGTACTTC.

Concerning this clonotype itself: A much larger clone lies a single base off, so this may be a read error. The chain links TRBV7-9 to TRBJ2-3, with D possibly matching TRBD1 (5 bases). The CDR3 covers 15 residues. Germline V gene sequence: CDR1 SEHNR, CDR2 FQNEAQ (reference sequence). As DNA, the CDR3 is TGTGCCAGCAGCTTAGTACTGGGCAGCAGGGATACGCACTATTTT. Translating it yields CASSLVLGSRDTHYF.

Concerning this clonotype: Possible read error: a much larger clone is one base away. V gene TRBV7-8 combines with J gene TRBJ2-2, with TRBD2 matching over 7 bases. Per germline, CDR1 SGHVS and CDR2 FQNEAQ. The CDR3 runs to 16 residues. Trimming cost V 5 bases and J 3 bases; bases outside gene matches: 9. CDR3 sequence (DNA): TGTGCCAGCAGCGACGGGAGTAGCGGGTACACCGGGGAGCTGTTTTTT. Translated: CASSDGSSGYTGELFF.

The sample holds one count of this clonotype. This could be a read error, since a much larger clone is one nucleotide away. This chain's CDR3 is CASTSWTFGGNTIYF. Here the CDR3 DNA reads TGTGCCAGCACCAGTTGGACCTTTGGGGGAAACACCATATATTTT. The chain is built from TRBV6-5 and TRBJ1-3; D is ambiguous. This CDR3 has 15 residues. Germline assignment: CDR1 MNHEY and CDR2 SVGAGI. The V end lost 7 bases, the J end lost 4 bases, and 17 bases lay between the germline ends.

This clonotype has a handful of counts. Given a much more abundant clone one base away, this may be a read error. The conserved closing phenylalanine or tryptophan is absent in this CDR3, likely reflecting a read error. The chain combines TRBV12-3 or TRBV12-4 with TRBJ1-3; D is undetermined. Trimming shortened V by 5 bases and J by 2 bases, and 4 bases separated the two germline ends. This CDR3 spans 12 amino acids. The CDR3 region has the DNA TGTGCCAGCAGTCCTACTGGAAACACCATATATTAT. Translated: CASSPTGNTIYY.

The chain employs TRBV5-1 and TRBJ1-4; D perhaps matches TRBD1 (5 bases). Between the trimmed V and J ends, which lost 0 bases and 5 bases, there was a span of 11 bases. Per the germline V gene, CDR1 is SGHRS and CDR2 is YFSETQ. The CDR3 extends over 15 amino acids. The CDR3 DNA reads TGCGCCAGCAGCTTGGAGTACGAGGGGAATGAAAAACTGTTTTTT. Amino acids: CASSLEYEGNEKLFF.

This clonotype was seen ten or more times. CDR3 in amino acids: CASSPGRRNTGELFF. DNA for the CDR3: TGTGCCAGCTCTCCGGGACGGCGGAACACCGGGGAGCTGTTTTTT. The chain joins TRBV6-1 to TRBJ2-2; D is possibly TRBD1 or TRBD2 (5 bases each). Per the germline V gene, CDR1 is MNHNS and CDR2 is SASEGT. The V end lost 8 bases, the J end lost 1 base, and 14 bases lay between the germline ends. The CDR3 runs to 15 residues.

As for this clonotype: The missing conserved phenylalanine or tryptophan at the end of this CDR3 makes a read error likely. The chain combines TRBV7-9 with TRBJ1-6, with 9 bases aligning to TRBD1. The J segment lost 9 bases and the V segment lost 6 bases, leaving 6 bases of the junction unmatched. The germline V gene has CDR1 SEHNR and CDR2 FQNEAQ (reference sequence). CDR3 length equals 14 residues. CDR3 residues: CASSYGTGSSPLHL. DNA of the CDR3: TGTGCCAGCAGTTACGGGACAGGGAGTTCACCCCTCCACCTA.

This clonotype appeared a single time. The CDR3 end shows no conserved phenylalanine or tryptophan, and so a read error is likely. V usage is TRBV29-1 and J usage is TRBJ2-7; D is perhaps TRBD1 (5 bases). The CDR3 extends over 14 amino acids. The germline V gene has CDR1 SQVTM and CDR2 ANQGSEA. The CDR3 protein is CGVEVGQGPGEQYL. CDR3 DNA sequence: TGCGGCGTTGAAGTAGGCCAGGGCCCGGGCGAGCAGTACTTA.

This clonotype has just a few counts. The chain has TRBV5-1 and TRBJ2-3, with 7 bases lining up with TRBD1. The CDR3 loop spans 14 amino acids. CDR1 is SGHRS and CDR2 is YFSETQ in the germline V gene. The J segment lost 6 bases and the V segment lost 4 bases, leaving 8 bases of the junction unmatched. CDR3 coding DNA: TGCGCCAGCAGCCGCGGAGACAGGGTGGATACGCAGTATTTT. Amino acid sequence: CASSRGDRVDTQYF.

This clonotype occurred a few times. The gene calls are TRBV2 and TRBJ2-3, with 12 bases that match TRBD2. After removal of 5 bases from V and 8 bases from J, the junction contained 11 bases not matched to a gene. Germline loops: CDR1 SNHLY, CDR2 FYNNEI. The CDR3 sequence is 16 residues long. CDR3 loop: CASSPRLAGGYITQYF. The CDR3 nucleotides are TGTGCCAGCAGTCCCCGTCTAGCGGGAGGGTATATTACGCAGTATTTT. Looking up the rest from reference TRBV2 and TRBJ2-3 gives the full variable domain: EPEVTQTPSHQVTQMGQEVILRCVPISNHLYFYWYRQILGQKVEFLVSFYNNEISEKSEIFDDQFSVERPDGSNFTLKIRSTKLEDSAMYFCASSPRLAGGYITQYFGPGTRLTVL.

This clonotype was recorded only once. Without the conserved terminal phenylalanine or tryptophan, this CDR3 likely stems from a read error. V and J are TRBV29-1 and TRBJ1-3; D unresolved. Germline CDR1 is SQVTM and CDR2 is ANQGSEA. This CDR3 comprises 12 residues. V was pared by 8 bases and J by 4 bases, with 12 bases between. The CDR3: CSIRVRGNTIYS. For the CDR3, the DNA is TGCAGCATTCGGGTGAGGGGAAACACCATATATTCT.

V usage is TRBV5-6 and J usage is TRBJ2-7, with D possibly matching TRBD1 (6 bases). The V end was cut by 7 bases, the J end by 7 bases, with 18 bases between. Germline-derived CDR1 and CDR2 are SGHDT and YYEEEE. The CDR3 totals 13 residues. Here the CDR3 DNA reads TGTGCCAGCTCACTTAGGGGGACGGGGGAGCAGTACTTC. Its protein is CASSLRGTGEQYF.

This chain links TRBV18 with TRBJ2-2, with D unclear. V lost 2 bases to trimming and J lost 0 bases, with 7 bases between them. The CDR3 runs 15 residues. CDR1 and CDR2 from the germline V gene are KGHSH and LQKENI. The DNA for the CDR3 is TGTGCCAGCTCACCAAAGAGATCGAACACCGGGGAGCTGTTTTTT. This sequence encodes CASSPKRSNTGELFF.